Given below is one T cell receptor (beta chain) in context. Methods used by the authors: The authors estimated nucleated cell counts from reference gene primer amplification. Only in-frame clones appear in the TCRdb table, and some are missing; sequencing was by immunoSEQ multiplex PCR. The V and J calls and clone size were taken over from that table, and D and trimming were inferred from the DNA. The data show roughly 340,000 clones, roughly 90% seen once. The data originate from a study of blood T cell repertoires in COVID-19. On the study more broadly: Samples came from the United States, Italy and Spain, spanning acute and convalescent COVID-19. In each case, the material was cDNA or gDNA derived from T cells, B-cell-depleted T cells, or PBMCs.

Enrollment of patients from Seattle took place during active infection, with longitudinal follow-up. The CDR3 is made up of 13 amino acids. Trimming took 4 bases from V and 4 from J; bases not matched to a gene: 3. CDR1 is WSHSY, CDR2 SAAADI, per germline. This chain uses TRBV10-2 with TRBJ1-1; TRBD1 matches 7 bases. The TCR was taken from a woman aged 25 to 39 with COVID-19, enrolled during active disease. The specimen was peripheral blood. This CDR3 reads CASSAGGPTEAFF. The DNA for the CDR3 is TGCGCCAGCAGTGCAGGGGGTCCCACTGAAGCTTTCTTT.